Listed here is a single T cell receptor (beta chain). These data belong to a study of T cell changes during pregnancy in multiple sclerosis. Generated by immunoSEQ multiplex PCR, the TCRdb table keeps only in-frame clones and is missing some. The sample includes tens of thousands of clones, roughly 92% of them seen just once. The TCR comes from a female donor with multiple sclerosis, enrolled in a pregnancy study. This specimen consisted of CD4+ T cells from peripheral blood mononuclear cells, obtained in the third trimester of pregnancy.

This chain's CDR3 is CASSHIGVGETQYF. CDR3 DNA: TGTGCCAGCAGCCACATAGGGGTCGGTGAGACCCAGTACTTC. The genes are TRBV14 and TRBJ2-5, with D possibly being TRBD1 (5 bases). Germline assignment: CDR1 SGHDN and CDR2 FVKESK. The CDR3 totals 14 residues. V shed 3 bases and J shed 5 bases, with 13 bases lying between them.